These T cell receptor beta chains were read from a single sample in a study of beta chain features in type 1 diabetes. Libraries were prepared by immunoSEQ multiplex PCR; TCRdb keeps only in-frame clonotypes and omits some of them. This table has 120,000 or so clones, approximately 16% appearing once. Sequenced: central memory CD4+ T cells from blood. Receptors originate from a man aged 25 to 40 with type 1 diabetes. CDR3s include the opening cysteine and the closing phenylalanine or tryptophan. A D gene is named only where the DNA matches it firmly. For some rows the clone size is stated as once, few or many, or as a class when expanded; others skip it.

j_call: TRBJ2-7
v_call: TRBV6-1
d_call: TRBD1
clone_size: few
cdr3_aa: CASSPAGTAGGEQYF
cdr3_nt: TGTGCCAGCAGTCCCGCCGGGACCGCAGGGGGCGAGCAGTACTTC

j_call: TRBJ2-3
v_call: TRBV14
d_call: -
clone_size: few
cdr3_aa: CASSFNTRDTQYF
cdr3_nt: TGTGCCAGCAGCTTCAACACGAGGGATACGCAGTATTTT

j_call: TRBJ2-1
v_call: TRBV9
d_call: -
clone_size: few
cdr3_aa: CASSVDPPGGLTYNEQFF
cdr3_nt: TGTGCCAGCAGCGTAGACCCCCCAGGGGGGTTGACCTACAATGAGCAGTTCTTC

j_call: TRBJ2-1
v_call: TRBV29-1
d_call: TRBD2
clone_size: -
cdr3_aa: CSATLAGGPNEQFF
cdr3_nt: TGCAGCGCTACTCTAGCGGGGGGGCCTAATGAGCAGTTCTTC

j_call: TRBJ2-7
v_call: TRBV7-2
d_call: -
clone_size: -
cdr3_aa: CASSFSSGLSEQYF
cdr3_nt: TGTGCCAGCAGCTTTTCCAGCGGCCTCTCCGAGCAGTACTTC

j_call: TRBJ1-2
v_call: TRBV5-1
d_call: -
clone_size: few
cdr3_aa: CASRLDLSSNYGYTF
cdr3_nt: TGCGCCAGCAGGCTGGACCTATCCTCTAACTATGGCTACACCTTC

j_call: TRBJ1-1
v_call: TRBV19
d_call: -
clone_size: few
cdr3_aa: CATLGNTEAFF
cdr3_nt: TGTGCCACTCTCGGGAACACTGAAGCTTTCTTT

j_call: TRBJ2-3
v_call: TRBV7-6
d_call: -
clone_size: -
cdr3_aa: CASRPGYSTDTQYF
cdr3_nt: TGTGCCAGCAGGCCGGGGTATAGCACAGATACGCAGTATTTT

j_call: TRBJ2-3
v_call: TRBV29-1
d_call: -
clone_size: few
cdr3_aa: CSVDPSSTDTQYF
cdr3_nt: TGCAGCGTTGACCCCAGCAGCACAGATACGCAGTATTTT

j_call: TRBJ2-1
v_call: TRBV29-1
d_call: -
clone_size: few
cdr3_aa: CSVLRVTQFF
cdr3_nt: TGCAGCGTTCTCCGAGTAACGCAGTTCTTC

j_call: TRBJ1-6
v_call: TRBV27
d_call: -
clone_size: -
cdr3_aa: CASSFGGPDSPLHF
cdr3_nt: TGTGCCAGCAGTTTCGGGGGTCCGGATTCACCCCTCCACTTT

j_call: TRBJ2-5
v_call: TRBV5-1
d_call: -
clone_size: many
cdr3_aa: CASSPDRPEGETQYF
cdr3_nt: TGCGCCAGCAGCCCCGACAGGCCCGAAGGGGAGACCCAGTACTTC

j_call: TRBJ2-6
v_call: TRBV9
d_call: -
clone_size: -
cdr3_aa: CASSRVGGANVLTF
cdr3_nt: TGTGCCAGCAGCCGCGTCGGTGGGGCCAACGTCCTGACTTTC

j_call: TRBJ2-7
v_call: TRBV6-5
d_call: -
clone_size: -
cdr3_aa: CASSSRDGSYEQYF
cdr3_nt: TGTGCCAGCAGTTCCCGGGACGGGTCCTACGAGCAGTACTTC

j_call: TRBJ1-2
v_call: TRBV9
d_call: -
clone_size: -
cdr3_aa: CASSVGGNNYGYTF
cdr3_nt: TGTGCCAGCAGCGTCGGGGGGAATAACTATGGCTACACCTTC

j_call: TRBJ1-4
v_call: TRBV7-9
d_call: -
clone_size: few
cdr3_aa: CATNPEKLFF
cdr3_nt: TGTGCCACTAACCCAGAAAAACTGTTTTTT

j_call: TRBJ1-2
v_call: TRBV7-9
d_call: -
clone_size: -
cdr3_aa: CASSIEGHDGYTF
cdr3_nt: TGTGCCAGCAGTATCGAGGGGCACGATGGCTACACCTTC

j_call: TRBJ2-1
v_call: TRBV6-1
d_call: TRBD1
clone_size: few
cdr3_aa: CASSLGQGANEQFF
cdr3_nt: TGTGCCAGCAGCCTGGGACAGGGGGCGAATGAGCAGTTCTTC

j_call: TRBJ2-2
v_call: TRBV5-1
d_call: -
clone_size: -
cdr3_aa: CASSLSVPGELFF
cdr3_nt: TGCGCCAGCAGCTTGTCGGTCCCCGGGGAGCTGTTTTTT

j_call: TRBJ2-5
v_call: TRBV7-2
d_call: -
clone_size: few
cdr3_aa: CASSLGTAQETQYF
cdr3_nt: TGTGCCAGCAGCTTAGGGACAGCTCAAGAGACCCAGTACTTC

j_call: TRBJ2-1
v_call: TRBV5-1
d_call: TRBD2
clone_size: many
cdr3_aa: CASSSRLAGLYNEQFF
cdr3_nt: TGCGCCAGCAGCTCCCGACTAGCGGGGCTCTACAATGAGCAGTTCTTC

j_call: TRBJ2-1
v_call: TRBV5-1
d_call: TRBD2
clone_size: -
cdr3_aa: CASSLVLAGNNEQFF
cdr3_nt: TGCGCCAGCAGCTTGGTTCTAGCGGGTAACAATGAGCAGTTCTTC

j_call: TRBJ2-5
v_call: TRBV9
d_call: TRBD2
clone_size: many
cdr3_aa: CASSVGGGAETQYF
cdr3_nt: TGTGCCAGCAGCGTAGGCGGGGGGGCCGAGACCCAGTACTTC

j_call: TRBJ1-1
v_call: TRBV25-1
d_call: -
clone_size: -
cdr3_aa: CASSERTAQAFF
cdr3_nt: TGTGCCAGCAGTGAACGGACAGCACAAGCTTTCTTT

j_call: TRBJ1-2
v_call: TRBV9
d_call: -
clone_size: -
cdr3_aa: CASSVVEGYGYTF
cdr3_nt: TGTGCCAGCAGCGTAGTAGAAGGCTATGGCTACACCTTC

j_call: TRBJ2-5
v_call: TRBV7-7
d_call: TRBD1
clone_size: -
cdr3_aa: CASSSGTGVGETQYF
cdr3_nt: TGTGCCAGCAGTTCCGGGACAGGGGTCGGAGAGACCCAGTACTTC

j_call: TRBJ2-3
v_call: TRBV7-3
d_call: -
clone_size: few
cdr3_aa: CASSLLTSTDTQYF
cdr3_nt: TGTGCCAGCAGCTTACTTACGAGCACAGATACGCAGTATTTT

j_call: TRBJ2-3
v_call: TRBV6-1
d_call: TRBD2
clone_size: -
cdr3_aa: CASSEVGGTSSDTQYF
cdr3_nt: TGTGCCAGCAGTGAAGTGGGGGGGACTTCCTCAGATACGCAGTATTTT

j_call: TRBJ2-3
v_call: TRBV23-1
d_call: TRBD2
clone_size: -
cdr3_aa: CASSQSGGPDTQYF
cdr3_nt: TGCGCCAGCAGTCAAAGCGGGGGACCAGATACGCAGTATTTT

j_call: TRBJ2-3
v_call: TRBV19
d_call: TRBD1
clone_size: -
cdr3_aa: CASRNRGLGTDTQYF
cdr3_nt: TGTGCCAGTAGAAACAGGGGGCTGGGCACAGATACGCAGTATTTT

j_call: TRBJ2-1
v_call: TRBV6-6
d_call: -
clone_size: -
cdr3_aa: CASIRDLYNEQFF
cdr3_nt: TGTGCCAGCATCCGGGACTTGTACAATGAGCAGTTCTTC

j_call: TRBJ2-2
v_call: TRBV30
d_call: TRBD1
clone_size: few
cdr3_aa: CAWSPGTANTGELFF
cdr3_nt: TGTGCCTGGAGTCCCGGGACAGCGAACACCGGGGAGCTGTTTTTT

j_call: TRBJ2-5
v_call: TRBV9
d_call: -
clone_size: -
cdr3_aa: CASSQEGGRETQYF
cdr3_nt: TGTGCCAGCAGTCAAGAGGGGGGGCGAGAGACCCAGTACTTC

j_call: TRBJ2-3
v_call: TRBV6-6
d_call: TRBD2
clone_size: few
cdr3_aa: CASKLAARGTDTQYF
cdr3_nt: TGTGCCAGCAAACTAGCGGCAAGGGGCACAGATACGCAGTATTTT

j_call: TRBJ2-5
v_call: TRBV7-2
d_call: TRBD1
clone_size: few
cdr3_aa: CASSPGDSTQETQYF
cdr3_nt: TGTGCCAGCAGCCCAGGGGACAGTACCCAAGAGACCCAGTACTTC

j_call: TRBJ2-5
v_call: TRBV6-1
d_call: TRBD2
clone_size: -
cdr3_aa: CASSRTSKETQYF
cdr3_nt: TGTGCCAGCAGTCGGACTAGCAAAGAGACCCAGTACTTC

j_call: TRBJ2-7
v_call: TRBV5-1
d_call: -
clone_size: -
cdr3_aa: CASSLDQGTYEQYF
cdr3_nt: TGCGCCAGCAGCTTGGACCAGGGGACCTACGAGCAGTACTTC

j_call: TRBJ1-6
v_call: TRBV10-3
d_call: -
clone_size: few
cdr3_aa: CAISESDRSNSPLHF
cdr3_nt: TGTGCCATCAGTGAGTCAGACAGGTCTAATTCACCCCTCCACTTT

j_call: TRBJ2-3
v_call: TRBV5-6
d_call: -
clone_size: -
cdr3_aa: CASSLSATDTQYF
cdr3_nt: TGTGCCAGCAGCCTTAGCGCGACAGATACGCAGTATTTT

j_call: TRBJ1-6
v_call: TRBV5-1
d_call: -
clone_size: -
cdr3_aa: CASSLSDSPLHF
cdr3_nt: TGCGCCAGCAGCTTGAGCGATTCACCCCTCCACTTT

j_call: TRBJ2-5
v_call: TRBV7-9
d_call: -
clone_size: few
cdr3_aa: CASSLGTAQETQYF
cdr3_nt: TGTGCCAGCAGTCTTGGGACGGCCCAAGAGACCCAGTACTTC

j_call: TRBJ2-3
v_call: TRBV11-1
d_call: -
clone_size: -
cdr3_aa: CASSLGVRITDTQYF
cdr3_nt: TGTGCCAGCAGCTTGGGGGTGCGGATCACAGATACGCAGTATTTT

j_call: TRBJ2-3
v_call: TRBV5-1
d_call: TRBD1
clone_size: -
cdr3_aa: CASSPGQVRTDTQYF
cdr3_nt: TGCGCCAGCAGCCCGGGACAGGTACGCACAGATACGCAGTATTTT

j_call: TRBJ2-3
v_call: TRBV4-2
d_call: TRBD2
clone_size: few
cdr3_aa: CASSFSGGADTQYF
cdr3_nt: TGTGCCAGCAGCTTTAGCGGGGGGGCTGATACGCAGTATTTT

j_call: TRBJ2-7
v_call: TRBV9
d_call: -
clone_size: few
cdr3_aa: CASSVAFESYEQYF
cdr3_nt: TGTGCCAGCAGCGTAGCTTTTGAGTCCTACGAGCAGTACTTC

j_call: TRBJ2-5
v_call: TRBV29-1
d_call: -
clone_size: few
cdr3_aa: CSVLRPVQETQYF
cdr3_nt: TGCAGCGTCCTCCGGCCGGTCCAAGAGACCCAGTACTTC

j_call: TRBJ2-1
v_call: TRBV30
d_call: TRBD1
clone_size: few
cdr3_aa: CAWRPPGQFYNEQFF
cdr3_nt: TGTGCCTGGAGGCCTCCGGGACAGTTCTACAATGAGCAGTTCTTC

j_call: TRBJ1-3
v_call: TRBV30
d_call: -
clone_size: -
cdr3_aa: CAWTRSLLSGNTIYF
cdr3_nt: TGTGCCTGGACCAGGTCCCTTCTCTCTGGAAACACCATATATTTT

j_call: TRBJ2-7
v_call: TRBV28
d_call: -
clone_size: -
cdr3_aa: CASSKGLEYEQYF
cdr3_nt: TGTGCCAGCAGCAAGGGACTGGAATACGAGCAGTACTTC

j_call: TRBJ2-1
v_call: TRBV11-2
d_call: -
clone_size: few
cdr3_aa: CASSLALYNEQFF
cdr3_nt: TGTGCCAGCAGCTTAGCACTCTACAATGAGCAGTTCTTC

j_call: TRBJ2-5
v_call: TRBV6-5
d_call: -
clone_size: few
cdr3_aa: CASSTGAASQETQYF
cdr3_nt: TGTGCCAGCAGTACCGGGGCCGCTTCCCAAGAGACCCAGTACTTC

j_call: TRBJ1-4
v_call: TRBV29-1
d_call: -
clone_size: -
cdr3_aa: CSVTSNEKLFF
cdr3_nt: TGCAGCGTGACCAGTAATGAAAAACTGTTTTTT

j_call: TRBJ2-2
v_call: TRBV14
d_call: -
clone_size: few
cdr3_aa: CASSPRTTGELFF
cdr3_nt: TGTGCCAGCAGCCCAAGGACAACCGGGGAGCTGTTTTTT

j_call: TRBJ2-1
v_call: TRBV7-3
d_call: TRBD1
clone_size: many
cdr3_aa: CASSSNPDRANEQFF
cdr3_nt: TGTGCCAGCAGCTCAAACCCCGACAGGGCCAATGAGCAGTTCTTC

j_call: TRBJ2-3
v_call: TRBV10-3
d_call: TRBD2
clone_size: -
cdr3_aa: CAISGIAGSPTDTQYF
cdr3_nt: TGTGCCATCAGTGGAATAGCGGGTTCCCCCACAGATACGCAGTATTTT

j_call: TRBJ2-7
v_call: TRBV29-1
d_call: -
clone_size: few
cdr3_aa: CSVDLRPGDEQYF
cdr3_nt: TGCAGCGTCGACCTTCGCCCAGGGGACGAGCAGTACTTC

j_call: TRBJ1-3
v_call: TRBV12-5
d_call: -
clone_size: -
cdr3_aa: CASGLRPQDGNTIYF
cdr3_nt: TGTGCTAGTGGTTTACGCCCTCAAGATGGAAACACCATATATTTT